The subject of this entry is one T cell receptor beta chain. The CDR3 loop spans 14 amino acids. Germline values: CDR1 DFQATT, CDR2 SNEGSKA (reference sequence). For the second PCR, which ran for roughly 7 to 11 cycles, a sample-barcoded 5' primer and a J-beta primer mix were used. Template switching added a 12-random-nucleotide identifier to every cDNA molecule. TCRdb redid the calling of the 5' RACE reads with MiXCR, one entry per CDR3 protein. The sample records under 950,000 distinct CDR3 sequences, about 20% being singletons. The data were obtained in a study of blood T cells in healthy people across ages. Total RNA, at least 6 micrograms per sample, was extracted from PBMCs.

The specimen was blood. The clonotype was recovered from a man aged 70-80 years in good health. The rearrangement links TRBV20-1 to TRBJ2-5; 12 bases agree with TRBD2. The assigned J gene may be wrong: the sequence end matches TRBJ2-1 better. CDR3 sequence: CSAATSGSWDEQFF. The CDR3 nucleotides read TGCAGTGCTGCGACTAGCGGGAGTTGGGATGAGCAGTTCTTC.